This T cell receptor (beta chain) is from a study of cytotoxic CD8 clonotypes in ibrutinib-treated CLL. Points from the study as a whole: At ibrutinib response, clonality increased, and at progression it declined back toward baseline. Sampling times (in sustained-remission versus progressing patients) were not the same.

Libraries were prepared by immunoSEQ multiplex PCR; TCRdb keeps only in-frame clonotypes and omits some of them. The sample contains fewer than 150,000 clones, 84% of which appear only once. CDR3 size: 11 residues. The V end was cut by 2 bases, the J end by 15 bases, with 11 bases between. In germline, CDR1 is LNHDA, CDR2 SQIVND (reference sequence). In regard to this clone: Its antigen remains unidentified.

This chain links TRBV19 with TRBJ1-5; D may be TRBD1 (6 bases). The clonotype was recovered from a human donor with chronic lymphocytic leukemia. Sequenced material: PBMCs, taken after 24 months of ibrutinib treatment. The CDR3: CASSIRGTRHF. The CDR3 region has the DNA TGTGCCAGTAGTATAAGGGGGACTCGGCATTTT.